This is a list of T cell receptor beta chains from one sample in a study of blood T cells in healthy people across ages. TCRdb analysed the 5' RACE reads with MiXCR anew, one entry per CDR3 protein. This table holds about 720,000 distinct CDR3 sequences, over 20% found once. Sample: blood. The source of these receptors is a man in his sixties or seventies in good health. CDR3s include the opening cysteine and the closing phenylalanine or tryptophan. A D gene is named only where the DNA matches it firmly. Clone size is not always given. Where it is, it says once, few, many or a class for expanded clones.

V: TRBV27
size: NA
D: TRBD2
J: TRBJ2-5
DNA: TGTGCCAGCAATCCCCGGACTAGCGGAAAAGAGACCCAGTACTTC
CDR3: CASNPRTSGKETQYF

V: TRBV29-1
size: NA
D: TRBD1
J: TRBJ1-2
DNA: TGCAGCGTCCGGGACAGGGGTGGCTACACCTTC
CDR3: CSVRDRGGYTF

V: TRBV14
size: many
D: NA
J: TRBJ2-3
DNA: TGTGCCAGCAGCAAATCCGATACGCAGTATTTT
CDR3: CASSKSDTQYF

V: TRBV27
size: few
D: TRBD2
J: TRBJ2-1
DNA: TGTGCCAGCAGTCCAGGACTAGCGGGAGTTGTTGAGCAGTTCTTC
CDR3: CASSPGLAGVVEQFF

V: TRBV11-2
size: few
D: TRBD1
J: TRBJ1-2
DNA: TGTGCCAGCAGCTTAGATCGAGGGACAGCTTATGGCTACACCTTC
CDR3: CASSLDRGTAYGYTF

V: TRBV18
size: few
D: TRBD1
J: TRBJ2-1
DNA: TGTGCCAGCTCGATGGACAGGGCAAATGAGCAGTTCTTC
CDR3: CASSMDRANEQFF

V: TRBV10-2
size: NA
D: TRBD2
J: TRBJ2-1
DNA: TGCGCCAGCAGTGAGCCCAAGGGACTAGCATTTGAGCAGTTCTTC
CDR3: CASSEPKGLAFEQFF

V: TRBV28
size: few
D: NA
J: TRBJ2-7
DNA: TGTGCCAGCAGTTTGTCTAGCATTGGTTACGAGCAGTACTTC
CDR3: CASSLSSIGYEQYF

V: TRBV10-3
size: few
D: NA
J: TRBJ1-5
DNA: TGTGCCATCAGTGAGGCAGGAATTCAGGGCGGTAGCAATCAGCCCCAGCATTTT
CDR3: CAISEAGIQGGSNQPQHF

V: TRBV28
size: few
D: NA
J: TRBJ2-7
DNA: TGTGCCAGCAGTAACAGGGACGACGTCTACGAGCAGTACTTC
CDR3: CASSNRDDVYEQYF

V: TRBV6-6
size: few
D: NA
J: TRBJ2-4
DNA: TGTGCCAGCAGTTACTCGATTAGGGTCGACATTCAGTACTTC
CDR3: CASSYSIRVDIQYF

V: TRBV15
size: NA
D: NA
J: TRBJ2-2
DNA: TGTGCCACCAGCAGAGATACCCCAGGTTGGAACACCGGGGAGCTGTTTTTT
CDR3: CATSRDTPGWNTGELFF

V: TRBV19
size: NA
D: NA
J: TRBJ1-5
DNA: TGTGCCAGTAGTGCAATGCAGGGTATAAGTCAGCCCCAGCATTTT
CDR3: CASSAMQGISQPQHF

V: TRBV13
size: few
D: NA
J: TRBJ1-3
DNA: TGTGCCAGCAGCAATGCGGGAGGTGGAAACACCATATATTTT
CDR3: CASSNAGGGNTIYF

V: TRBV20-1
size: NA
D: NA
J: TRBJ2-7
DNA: TGCAGTGCTAGAGATCGTGTAGATGTTACCTACGAGCAGTACTTC
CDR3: CSARDRVDVTYEQYF

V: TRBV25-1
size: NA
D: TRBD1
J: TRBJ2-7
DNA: TGTGCCAGCAGTGAGGGGACAGGGGGCTACTCCTACGAGCAGTACTTC
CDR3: CASSEGTGGYSYEQYF

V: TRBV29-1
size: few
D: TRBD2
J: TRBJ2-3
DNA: TGCAGCGTTGTGGTACTAGCGGGAGGAGATACGCAGTATTTT
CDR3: CSVVVLAGGDTQYF

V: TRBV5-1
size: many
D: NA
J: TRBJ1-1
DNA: TGCGCCAGCAGCTTTAGAACACCCGGGGTCACTGAAGCTTTCTTT
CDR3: CASSFRTPGVTEAFF

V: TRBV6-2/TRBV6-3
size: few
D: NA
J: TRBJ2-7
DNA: TGTGCCAGCAGTATCCGACAGCCCTCCTACGAGCAGTACTTC
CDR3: CASSIRQPSYEQYF

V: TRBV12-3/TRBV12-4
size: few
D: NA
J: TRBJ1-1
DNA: TGTGCCAGCAGTTTAAGTTATTCCAACACTGAAGCTTTCTTT
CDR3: CASSLSYSNTEAFF

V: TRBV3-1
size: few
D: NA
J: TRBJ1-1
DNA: TGTGCCAGCAGCCAAGAGGTCCGCGTGAACACTGAAGCTTTCTTT
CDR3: CASSQEVRVNTEAFF

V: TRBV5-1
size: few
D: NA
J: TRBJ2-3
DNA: TGCGCCAGCAGCTTGGTAACAGAAACAGATACGCAGTATTTT
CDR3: CASSLVTETDTQYF

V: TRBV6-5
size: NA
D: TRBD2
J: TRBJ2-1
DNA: TGTGCCAGCAGCCATCCGGGACTAGCGGGGGATGAGCAGTTCTTC
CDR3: CASSHPGLAGDEQFF

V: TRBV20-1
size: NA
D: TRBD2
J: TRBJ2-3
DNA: TGCAGTGCGTACAGACTAGTAGCGGGGCTTGTAGATACGCAGTATTTT
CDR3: CSAYRLVAGLVDTQYF

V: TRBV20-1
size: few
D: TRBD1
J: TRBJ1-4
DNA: TGCAGTGCTGGAGGGACAGGGAGCGAAAAACTGTTTTTT
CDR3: CSAGGTGSEKLFF

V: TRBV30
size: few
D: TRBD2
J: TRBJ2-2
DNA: TGTGCCTGGAGTTTTAGGACTAGCGGCCTTAACACCGGGGAGCTGTTTTTT
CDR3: CAWSFRTSGLNTGELFF

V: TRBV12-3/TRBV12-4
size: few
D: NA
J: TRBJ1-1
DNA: TGTGCCAGCAGTCCATCTATTCTAATTCGGCAGATAAAAGGGGAAAACACTGAAGCTTTCTTT
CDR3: CASSPSILIRQIKGENTEAFF

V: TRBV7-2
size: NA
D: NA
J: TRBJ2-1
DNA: TGTGCCAGCAGCTCTCTGCTGGGGTGGGGGAAATACAATGAGCAGTTCTTC
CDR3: CASSSLLGWGKYNEQFF

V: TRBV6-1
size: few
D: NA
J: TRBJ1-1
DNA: TGTGCCAGCAGTGCTATTCCGGGGAACACTGAAGCTTTCTTT
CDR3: CASSAIPGNTEAFF

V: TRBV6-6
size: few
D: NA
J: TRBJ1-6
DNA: TGTGCCAGCAGTTACTCGGGAGGGGCGAATAATTCACCCCTCCACTTT
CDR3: CASSYSGGANNSPLHF

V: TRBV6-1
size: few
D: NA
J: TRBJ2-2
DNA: TGTGCCAGCAGTCCCCAGGGTCTTGACACCGGGGAGCTGTTTTTT
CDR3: CASSPQGLDTGELFF

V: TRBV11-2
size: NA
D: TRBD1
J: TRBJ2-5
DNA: TGTGCCAGCAGCTATGTTCGGACAGGGCCTCAAGAGACCCAGTACTTC
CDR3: CASSYVRTGPQETQYF

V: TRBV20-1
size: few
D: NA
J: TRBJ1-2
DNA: TGCAGTGCTAGAGATTCTGGGGGCAACTATGGCTACACCTTC
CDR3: CSARDSGGNYGYTF

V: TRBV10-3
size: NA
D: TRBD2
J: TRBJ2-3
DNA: TGTGCCATCAGTGAGCCCCTAGGAGCGGGGGGGTCCGATACGCAGTATTTT
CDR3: CAISEPLGAGGSDTQYF

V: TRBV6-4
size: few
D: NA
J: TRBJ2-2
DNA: TGTGCCAGCAGTCGAACAGGAGGACAGCCAGGATCCGGGGAGCTGTTTTTT
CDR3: CASSRTGGQPGSGELFF

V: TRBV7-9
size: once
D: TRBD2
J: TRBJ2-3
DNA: TGTGCCAGCAGCTTACGAACCGGGACTAGGAAGGCAGATACGCAGTATTTT
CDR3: CASSLRTGTRKADTQYF

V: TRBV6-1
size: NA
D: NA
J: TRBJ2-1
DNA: TGTGCCAGCGTCCAACAGCGGGGGACAGGGAGCAGTGAGCAGTTCTTC
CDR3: CASVQQRGTGSSEQFF

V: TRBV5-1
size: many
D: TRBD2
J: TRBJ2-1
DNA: TGCGCCAGCACCCTTTTACTAGCGGGAGGTGTCACCTACAATGAGCAGTTCTTC
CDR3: CASTLLLAGGVTYNEQFF

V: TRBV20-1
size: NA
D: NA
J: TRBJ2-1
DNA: TGCAGTGCTAACAGCAACCGGCCCTACAATGAGCAGTTCTTC
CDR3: CSANSNRPYNEQFF